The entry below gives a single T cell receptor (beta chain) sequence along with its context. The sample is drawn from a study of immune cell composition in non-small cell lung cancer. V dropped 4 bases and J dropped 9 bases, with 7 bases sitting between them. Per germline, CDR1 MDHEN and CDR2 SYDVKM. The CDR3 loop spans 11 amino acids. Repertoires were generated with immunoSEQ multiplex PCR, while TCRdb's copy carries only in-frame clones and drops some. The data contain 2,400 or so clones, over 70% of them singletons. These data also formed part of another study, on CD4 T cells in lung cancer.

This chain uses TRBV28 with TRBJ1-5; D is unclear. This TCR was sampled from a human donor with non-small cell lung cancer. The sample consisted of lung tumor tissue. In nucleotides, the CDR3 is TGTGCCAGCAGTTCGACAAGGCCCCAGCATTTT. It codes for CASSSTRPQHF.